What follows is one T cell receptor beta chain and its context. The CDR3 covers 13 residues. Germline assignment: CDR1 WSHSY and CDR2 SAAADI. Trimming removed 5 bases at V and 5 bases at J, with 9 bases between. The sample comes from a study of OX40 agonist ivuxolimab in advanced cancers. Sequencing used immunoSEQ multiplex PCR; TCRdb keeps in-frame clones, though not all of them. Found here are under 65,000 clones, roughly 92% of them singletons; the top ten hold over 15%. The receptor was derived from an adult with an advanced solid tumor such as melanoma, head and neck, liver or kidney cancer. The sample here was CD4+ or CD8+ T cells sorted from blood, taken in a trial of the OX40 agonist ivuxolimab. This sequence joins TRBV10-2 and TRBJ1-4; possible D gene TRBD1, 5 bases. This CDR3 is CASSPEGNEKLFF. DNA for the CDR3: TGCGCCAGCAGTCCCGAGGGGAATGAAAAACTGTTTTTT.